Sequencing of this T cell receptor beta chain was carried out in a study of cytomegalovirus exposure and HLA in healthy donors. The CDR3 runs to 16 residues. The germline gives CDR1 SNHLY, CDR2 FYNNEI. The V and J ends lost 3 bases and 2 bases respectively, with 14 bases between them. Assay: immunoSEQ multiplex PCR; the TCRdb copy retains only in-frame clones and omits some. The sample contains under 85,000 clones, 94% of which appear only once. The receptor comes from a woman between 18 and 29 years old in good health and CMV-seronegative. This chain joins TRBV2 and TRBJ1-3, with D unclear. The sequencing sample was made of PBMCs. In DNA, the CDR3 is TGTGCCAGCAGTGAGGAGGACCCGAGCCCTGGAAACACCATATATTTT. Translating it yields CASSEEDPSPGNTIYF.